This T cell receptor (beta chain) was identified in a study of blood T cells in healthy people across ages. Study-wide results and caveats: The study regarded diversity estimates from one million T cells as underestimates.

Russia was home to the donors, healthy Caucasian individuals aged roughly 6 to 90. A note on this clonotype: What it binds is not known.

Germline V gene sequence: CDR1 SGDLS, CDR2 YYNGEE. The germline V and J ends were trimmed by 0 bases and 2 bases, with 8 bases remaining between them. CDR3 size: 14 residues. Then a second PCR, running roughly 7 to 11 cycles, was carried out with a sample-barcoded 5' primer and a J-beta primer mix. The template-switch adaptor, which had 12 random nucleotides, put a tag on each cDNA molecule. TCRdb redid the calling of the 5' RACE reads with MiXCR, one entry per CDR3 protein. The profile covers 1.5 million to 1.9 million distinct CDR3 sequences, with approximately 42% appearing a single time and approximately 4.1% taken by the ten largest.

The TCR was taken from a woman younger than 35 in good health. Source material: blood. The V call is TRBV9, the J call TRBJ1-1, with D hard to call. DNA of the CDR3: TGTGCCAGCAGCGTAGGGGTTCCCAACACTGAAGCTTTCTTT. Protein: CASSVGVPNTEAFF.